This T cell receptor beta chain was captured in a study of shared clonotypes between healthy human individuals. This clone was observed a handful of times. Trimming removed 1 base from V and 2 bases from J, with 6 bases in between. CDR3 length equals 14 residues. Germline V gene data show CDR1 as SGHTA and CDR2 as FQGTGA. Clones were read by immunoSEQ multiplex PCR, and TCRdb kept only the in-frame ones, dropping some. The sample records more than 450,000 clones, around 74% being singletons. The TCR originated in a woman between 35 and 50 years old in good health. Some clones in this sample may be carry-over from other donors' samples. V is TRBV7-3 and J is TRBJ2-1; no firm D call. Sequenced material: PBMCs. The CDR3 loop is CASSLNRAYNEQFF. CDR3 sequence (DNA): TGTGCCAGCAGCTTAAACAGAGCCTACAATGAGCAGTTCTTC.